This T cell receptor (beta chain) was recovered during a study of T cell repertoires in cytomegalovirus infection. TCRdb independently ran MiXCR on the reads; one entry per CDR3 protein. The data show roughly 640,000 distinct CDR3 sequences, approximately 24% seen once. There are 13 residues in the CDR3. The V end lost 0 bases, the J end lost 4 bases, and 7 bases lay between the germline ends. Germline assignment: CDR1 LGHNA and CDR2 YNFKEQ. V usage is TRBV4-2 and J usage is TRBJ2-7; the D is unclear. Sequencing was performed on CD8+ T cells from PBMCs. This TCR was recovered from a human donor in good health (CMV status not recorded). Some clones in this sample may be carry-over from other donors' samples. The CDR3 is CASSQELEYEQYV. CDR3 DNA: TGTGCCAGCAGCCAAGAACTCGAGTACGAGCAGTACGTC.